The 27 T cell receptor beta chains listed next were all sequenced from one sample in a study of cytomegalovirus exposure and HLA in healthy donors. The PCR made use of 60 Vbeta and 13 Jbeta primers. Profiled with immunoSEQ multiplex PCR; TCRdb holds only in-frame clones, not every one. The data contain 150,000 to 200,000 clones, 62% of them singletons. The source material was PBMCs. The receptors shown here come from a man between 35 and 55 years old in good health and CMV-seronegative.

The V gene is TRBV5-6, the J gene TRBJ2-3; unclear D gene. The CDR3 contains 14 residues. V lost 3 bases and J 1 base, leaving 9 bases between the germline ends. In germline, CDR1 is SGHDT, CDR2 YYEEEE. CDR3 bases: TGTGCCAGCAGCTCCCGTAGTGGCACAGATACGCAGTATTTT. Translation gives CASSSRSGTDTQYF.

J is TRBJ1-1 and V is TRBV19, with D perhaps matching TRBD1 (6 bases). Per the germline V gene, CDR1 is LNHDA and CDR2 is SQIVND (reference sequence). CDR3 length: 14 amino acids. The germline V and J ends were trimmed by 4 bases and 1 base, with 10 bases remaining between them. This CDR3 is CASSNRVRNTEAFF. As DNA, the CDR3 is TGTGCCAGTAGTAACAGGGTTCGGAACACTGAAGCTTTCTTT.

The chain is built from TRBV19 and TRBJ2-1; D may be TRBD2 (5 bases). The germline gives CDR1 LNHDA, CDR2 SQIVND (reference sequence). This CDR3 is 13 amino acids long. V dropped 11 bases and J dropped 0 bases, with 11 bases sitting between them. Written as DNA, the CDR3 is TGTGCCTCCCTGGGAGTCTCCTACAATGAGCAGTTCTTC. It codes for CASLGVSYNEQFF.

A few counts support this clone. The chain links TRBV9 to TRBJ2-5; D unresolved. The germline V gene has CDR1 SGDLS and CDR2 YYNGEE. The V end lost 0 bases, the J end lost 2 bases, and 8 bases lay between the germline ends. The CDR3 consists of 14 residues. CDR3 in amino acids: CASSVGAVQETQYF. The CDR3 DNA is TGTGCCAGCAGCGTAGGGGCTGTACAAGAGACCCAGTACTTC. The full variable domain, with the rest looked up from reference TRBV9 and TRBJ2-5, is DSGVTQTPKHLITATGQRVTLRCSPRSGDLSVYWYQQSLDQGLQFLIQYYNGEERAKGNILERFSAQQFPDLHSELNLSSLELGDSALYFCASSVGAVQETQYFGPGTRLLVL.

CDR3 DNA sequence: TGCGCCAGCAGGGCCGGGACAGGCTCCTACGAGCAGTACTTC. Translating gives CASRAGTGSYEQYF. The rearrangement links TRBV5-1 to TRBJ2-7; 8 nucleotides match TRBD1. The CDR3 is 14 amino acids. The V gene's germline CDR1 is SGHRS and CDR2 YFSETQ. V trimming: 5 bases; J trimming: 0 bases; junction bases outside the gene matches: 4.

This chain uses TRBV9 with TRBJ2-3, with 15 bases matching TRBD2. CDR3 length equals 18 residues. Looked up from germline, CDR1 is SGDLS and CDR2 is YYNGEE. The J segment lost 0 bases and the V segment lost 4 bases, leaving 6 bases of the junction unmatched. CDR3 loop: CASSTRTSGGASTDTQYF. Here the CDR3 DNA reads TGTGCCAGCAGCACCCGGACTAGCGGGGGGGCAAGCACAGATACGCAGTATTTT.

The CDR3 nucleotides read TGTGCCAGCAGCCCACTGCTTCGGGCGGGGGGCACGAGGAATGAGCAGTTCTTC. This sequence encodes CASSPLLRAGGTRNEQFF. The rearrangement links TRBV7-9 to TRBJ2-1; 8 nucleotides agree with TRBD2. This CDR3 spans 18 amino acids. Trimming removed 5 bases from V and 7 bases from J; junction bases left unmatched: 19. CDR1 is SEHNR and CDR2 is FQNEAQ in the germline V gene (reference sequence). Full variable domain (missing parts from reference TRBV7-9 and TRBJ2-1): DTGVSQNPRHKITKRGQNVTFRCDPISEHNRLYWYRQTLGQGPEFLTYFQNEAQLEKSRLLSDRFSAERPKGSFSTLEIQRTEQGDSAMYLCASSPLLRAGGTRNEQFFGPGTRLTVL.

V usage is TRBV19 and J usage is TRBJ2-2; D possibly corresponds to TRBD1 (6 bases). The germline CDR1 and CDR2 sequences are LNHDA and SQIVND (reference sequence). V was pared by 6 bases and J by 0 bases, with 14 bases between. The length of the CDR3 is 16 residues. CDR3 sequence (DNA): TGTGCCAGTAGGACCCGGGACACCTCGAACACCGGGGAGCTGTTTTTT. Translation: CASRTRDTSNTGELFF.

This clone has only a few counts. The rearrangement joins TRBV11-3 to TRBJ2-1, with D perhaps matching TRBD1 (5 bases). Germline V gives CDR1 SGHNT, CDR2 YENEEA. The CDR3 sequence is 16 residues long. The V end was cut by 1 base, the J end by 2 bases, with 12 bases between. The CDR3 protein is CASSLGAGPPYNEQFF. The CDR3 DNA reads TGTGCCAGCAGCTTAGGGGCAGGGCCACCCTACAATGAGCAGTTCTTC.

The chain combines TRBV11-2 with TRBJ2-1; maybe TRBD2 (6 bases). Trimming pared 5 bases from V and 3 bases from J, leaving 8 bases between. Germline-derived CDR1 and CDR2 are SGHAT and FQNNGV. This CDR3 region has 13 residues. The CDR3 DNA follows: TGTGCCAGCAGCGCGGGGAACTACAATGAGCAGTTCTTC. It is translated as CASSAGNYNEQFF.

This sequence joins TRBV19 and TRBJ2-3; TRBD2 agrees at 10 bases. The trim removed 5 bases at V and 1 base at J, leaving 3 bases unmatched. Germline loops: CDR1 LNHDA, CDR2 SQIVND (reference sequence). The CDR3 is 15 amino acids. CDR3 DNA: TGTGCCAGTAGTGTTACTAGCGGGGGCACAGATACGCAGTATTTT. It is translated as CASSVTSGGTDTQYF.

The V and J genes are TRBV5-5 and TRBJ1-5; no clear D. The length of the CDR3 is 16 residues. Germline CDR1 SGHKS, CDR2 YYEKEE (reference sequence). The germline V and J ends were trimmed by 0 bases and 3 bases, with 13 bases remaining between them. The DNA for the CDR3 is TGTGCCAGCAGCTTGGTGGCGACGGACTACAATCAGCCCCAGCATTTT. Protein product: CASSLVATDYNQPQHF.

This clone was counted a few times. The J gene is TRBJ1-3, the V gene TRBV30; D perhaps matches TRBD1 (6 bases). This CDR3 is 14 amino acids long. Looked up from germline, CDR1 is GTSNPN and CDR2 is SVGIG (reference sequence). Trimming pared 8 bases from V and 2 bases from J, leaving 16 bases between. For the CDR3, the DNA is TGTGCCGTAACAACAGGGTTCGCTGGAAACACCATATATTTT. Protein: CAVTTGFAGNTIYF.

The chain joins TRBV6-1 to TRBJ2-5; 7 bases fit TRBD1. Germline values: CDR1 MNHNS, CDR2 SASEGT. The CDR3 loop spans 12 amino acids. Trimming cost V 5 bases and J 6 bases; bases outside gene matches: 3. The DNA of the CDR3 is TGTGCCAGCAGTCGGGACAGACAGACCCAGTACTTC. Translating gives CASSRDRQTQYF.

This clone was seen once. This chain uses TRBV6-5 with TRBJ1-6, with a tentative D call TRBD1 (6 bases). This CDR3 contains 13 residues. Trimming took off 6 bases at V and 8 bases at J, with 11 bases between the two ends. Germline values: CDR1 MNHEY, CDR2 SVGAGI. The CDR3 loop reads CASSRTVYSPLHF. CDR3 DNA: TGTGCCAGCAGCCGGACAGTTTATTCACCCCTCCACTTT.

CDR3 in amino acids: CSVIGGSTGELFF. In nucleotides, the CDR3 is TGCAGCGTTATAGGGGGCAGCACCGGGGAGCTGTTTTTT. V usage is TRBV29-1 and J usage is TRBJ2-2; the match to TRBD1 covers 7 bases. V trimming: 5 bases; J trimming: 4 bases; junction bases outside the gene matches: 4. From germline, CDR1 is SQVTM and CDR2 ANQGSEA. There are 13 residues in the CDR3.

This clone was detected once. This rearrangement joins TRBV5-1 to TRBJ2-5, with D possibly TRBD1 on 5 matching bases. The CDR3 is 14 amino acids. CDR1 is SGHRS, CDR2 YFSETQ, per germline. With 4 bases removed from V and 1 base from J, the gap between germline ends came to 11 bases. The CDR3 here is CASSPTTGQETQYF. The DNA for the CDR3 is TGCGCCAGCAGCCCAACCACAGGCCAAGAGACCCAGTACTTC.

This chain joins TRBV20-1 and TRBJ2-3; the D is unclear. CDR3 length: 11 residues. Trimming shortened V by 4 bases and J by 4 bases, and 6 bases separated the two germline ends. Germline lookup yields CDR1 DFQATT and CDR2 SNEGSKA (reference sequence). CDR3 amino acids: CSANPADTQYF. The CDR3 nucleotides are TGCAGTGCTAATCCTGCAGATACGCAGTATTTT.

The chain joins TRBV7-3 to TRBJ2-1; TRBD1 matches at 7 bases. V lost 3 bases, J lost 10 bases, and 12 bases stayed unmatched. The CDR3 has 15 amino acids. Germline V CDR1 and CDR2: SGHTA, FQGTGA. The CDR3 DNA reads TGTGCCAGCAGCTTGAGACAGGGTCCTCCCGTCGAGCAGTTCTTC. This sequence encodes CASSLRQGPPVEQFF.

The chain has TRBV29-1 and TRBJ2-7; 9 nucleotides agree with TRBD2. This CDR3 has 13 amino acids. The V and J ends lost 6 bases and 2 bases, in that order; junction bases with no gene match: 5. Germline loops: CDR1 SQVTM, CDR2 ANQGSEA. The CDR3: CSVRLAEAYEQYF. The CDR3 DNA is TGCAGCGTCCGACTAGCGGAAGCCTACGAGCAGTACTTC.

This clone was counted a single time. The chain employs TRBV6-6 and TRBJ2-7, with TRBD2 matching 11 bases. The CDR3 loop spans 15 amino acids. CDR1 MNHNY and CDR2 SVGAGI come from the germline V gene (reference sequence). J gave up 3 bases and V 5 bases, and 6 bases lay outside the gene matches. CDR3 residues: CASSLSSGGYYEQYF. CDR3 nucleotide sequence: TGTGCCAGCAGTCTTTCTAGCGGGGGGTACTACGAGCAGTACTTC.

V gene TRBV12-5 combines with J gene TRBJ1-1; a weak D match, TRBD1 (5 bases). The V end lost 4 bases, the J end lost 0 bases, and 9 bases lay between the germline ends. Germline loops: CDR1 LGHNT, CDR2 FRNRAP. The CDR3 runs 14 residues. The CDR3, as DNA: TGTGCTAGTGGTTCTGACAGTATGAACACTGAAGCTTTCTTT. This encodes CASGSDSMNTEAFF.

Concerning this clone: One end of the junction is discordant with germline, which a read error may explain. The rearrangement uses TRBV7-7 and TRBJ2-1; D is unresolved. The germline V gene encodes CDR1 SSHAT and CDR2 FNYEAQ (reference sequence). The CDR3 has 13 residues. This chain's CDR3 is CASSLVRDNEQFF. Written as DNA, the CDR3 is TGTGCTAGCAGCTTGGTCCGCGACAATGAGCAGTTCTTC.

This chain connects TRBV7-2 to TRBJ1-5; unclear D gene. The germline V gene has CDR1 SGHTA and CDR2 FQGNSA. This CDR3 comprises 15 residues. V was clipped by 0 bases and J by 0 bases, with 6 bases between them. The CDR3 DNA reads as TGTGCCAGCAGCTTAGCGCCAGGTAGCAATCAGCCCCAGCATTTT. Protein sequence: CASSLAPGSNQPQHF.

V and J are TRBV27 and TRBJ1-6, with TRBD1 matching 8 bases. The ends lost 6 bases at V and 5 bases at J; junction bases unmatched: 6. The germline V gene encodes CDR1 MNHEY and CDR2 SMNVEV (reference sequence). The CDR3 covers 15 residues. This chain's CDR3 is CASRPGQGDNSPLHF. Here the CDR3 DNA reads TGTGCCAGCAGACCTGGACAGGGCGATAATTCACCCCTCCACTTT.

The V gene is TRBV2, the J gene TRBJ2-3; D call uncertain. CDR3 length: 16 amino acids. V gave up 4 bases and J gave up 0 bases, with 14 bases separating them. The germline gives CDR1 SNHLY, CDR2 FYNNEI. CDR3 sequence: CASSGGSSASTDTQYF. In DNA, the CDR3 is TGTGCCAGCAGTGGAGGCAGCAGTGCTAGCACAGATACGCAGTATTTT.

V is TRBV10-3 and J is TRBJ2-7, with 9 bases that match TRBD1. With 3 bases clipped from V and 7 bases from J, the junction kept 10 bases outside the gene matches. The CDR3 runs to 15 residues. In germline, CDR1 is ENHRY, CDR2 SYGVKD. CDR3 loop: CAISESPTGGREQYF. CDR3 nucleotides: TGTGCCATCAGTGAATCCCCTACAGGGGGCCGGGAGCAGTACTTC.